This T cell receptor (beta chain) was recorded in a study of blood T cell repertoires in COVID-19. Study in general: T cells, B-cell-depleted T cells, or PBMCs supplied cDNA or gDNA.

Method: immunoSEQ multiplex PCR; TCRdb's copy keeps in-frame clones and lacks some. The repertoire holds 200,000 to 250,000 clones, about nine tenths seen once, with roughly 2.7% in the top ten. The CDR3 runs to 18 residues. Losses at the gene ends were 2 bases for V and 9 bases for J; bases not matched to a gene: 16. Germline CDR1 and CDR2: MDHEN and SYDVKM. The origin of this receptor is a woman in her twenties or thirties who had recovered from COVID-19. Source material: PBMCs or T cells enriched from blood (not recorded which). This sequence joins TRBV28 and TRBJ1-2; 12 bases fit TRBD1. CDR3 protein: CASSLIVGTGGAVNRYTF. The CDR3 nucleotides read TGTGCCAGCAGTTTAATCGTGGGGACAGGGGGCGCGGTTAATCGCTACACCTTC.